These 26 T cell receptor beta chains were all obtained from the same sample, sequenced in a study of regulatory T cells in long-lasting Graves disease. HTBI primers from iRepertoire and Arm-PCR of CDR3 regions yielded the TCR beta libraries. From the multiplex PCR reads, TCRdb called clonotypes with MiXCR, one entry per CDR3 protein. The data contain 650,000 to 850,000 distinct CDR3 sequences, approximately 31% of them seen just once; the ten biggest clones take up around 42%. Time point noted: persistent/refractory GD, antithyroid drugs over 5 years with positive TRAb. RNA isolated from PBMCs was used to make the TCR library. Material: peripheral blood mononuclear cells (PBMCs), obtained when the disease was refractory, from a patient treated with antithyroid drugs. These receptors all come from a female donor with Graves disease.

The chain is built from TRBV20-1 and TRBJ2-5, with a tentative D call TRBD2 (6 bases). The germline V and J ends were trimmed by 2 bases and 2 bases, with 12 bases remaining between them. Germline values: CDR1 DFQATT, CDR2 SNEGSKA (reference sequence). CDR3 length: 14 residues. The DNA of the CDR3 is TGCAGTGCTAGAACTTTCGCGGGGCAAGAGACCCAGTACTTC. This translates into CSARTFAGQETQYF.

CDR3 nucleotide sequence: TGCAGTGCTAGAGACCTAGCGGAGGACACCGGGGAGCTGTTTTTT. Translated: CSARDLAEDTGELFF. V gene TRBV20-1 combines with J gene TRBJ2-2; TRBD2 matches 7 bases. Trimming took 0 bases from V and 3 from J; bases not matched to a gene: 4. The length of the CDR3 is 15 residues. Per germline, CDR1 DFQATT and CDR2 SNEGSKA (reference sequence).

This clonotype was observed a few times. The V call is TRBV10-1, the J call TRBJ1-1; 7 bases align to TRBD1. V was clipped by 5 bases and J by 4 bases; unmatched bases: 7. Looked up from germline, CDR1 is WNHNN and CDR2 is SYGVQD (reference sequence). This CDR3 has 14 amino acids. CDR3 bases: TGCGCCAGCAGTCCGGACAGGATCAGCACTGAAGCTTTCTTT. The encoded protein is CASSPDRISTEAFF.

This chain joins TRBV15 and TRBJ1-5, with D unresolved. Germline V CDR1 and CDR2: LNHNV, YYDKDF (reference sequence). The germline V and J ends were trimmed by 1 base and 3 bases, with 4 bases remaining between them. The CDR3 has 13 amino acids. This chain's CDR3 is CATSRADNQPQHF. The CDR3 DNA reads TGTGCCACCAGCAGAGCCGACAATCAGCCCCAGCATTTT.

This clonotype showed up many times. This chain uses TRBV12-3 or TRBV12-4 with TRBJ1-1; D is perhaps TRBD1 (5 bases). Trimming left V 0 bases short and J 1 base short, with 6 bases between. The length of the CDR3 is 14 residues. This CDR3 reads CASSLAGPNTEAFF. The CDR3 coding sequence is TGTGCCAGCAGTTTAGCGGGGCCGAACACTGAAGCTTTCTTT.

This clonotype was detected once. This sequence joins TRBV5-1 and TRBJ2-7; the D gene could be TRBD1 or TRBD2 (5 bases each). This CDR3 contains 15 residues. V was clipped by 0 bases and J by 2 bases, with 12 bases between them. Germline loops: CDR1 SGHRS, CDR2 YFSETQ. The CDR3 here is CASSLGGKSTYEQYF. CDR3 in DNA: TGCGCCAGCAGCTTGGGGGGGAAATCAACCTACGAGCAGTACTTC. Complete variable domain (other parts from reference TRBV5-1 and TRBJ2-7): KAGVTQTPRYLIKTRGQQVTLSCSPISGHRSVSWYQQTPGQGLQFLFEYFSETQRNKGNFPGRFSGRQFSNSRSEMNVSTLELGDSALYLCASSLGGKSTYEQYFGPGTRLTVT.

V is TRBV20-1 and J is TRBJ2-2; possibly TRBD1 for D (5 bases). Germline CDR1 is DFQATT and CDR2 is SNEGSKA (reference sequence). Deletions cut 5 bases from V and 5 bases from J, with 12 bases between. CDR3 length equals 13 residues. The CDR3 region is CSARWGQTGELFF. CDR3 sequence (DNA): TGCAGTGCTCGCTGGGGCCAAACCGGGGAGCTGTTTTTT.

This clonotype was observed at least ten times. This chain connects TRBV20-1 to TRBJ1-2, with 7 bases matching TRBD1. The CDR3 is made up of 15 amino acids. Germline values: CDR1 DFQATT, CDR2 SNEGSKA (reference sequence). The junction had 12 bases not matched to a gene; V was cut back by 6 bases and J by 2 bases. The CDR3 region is CSAPMAGGQNYGYTF. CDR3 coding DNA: TGCAGTGCGCCCATGGCAGGGGGGCAGAACTATGGCTACACCTTC.

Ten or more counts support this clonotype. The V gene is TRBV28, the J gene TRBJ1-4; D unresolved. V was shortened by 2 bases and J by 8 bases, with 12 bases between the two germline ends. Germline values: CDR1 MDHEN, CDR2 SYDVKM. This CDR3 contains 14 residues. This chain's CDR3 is CASSLGSRREKLFF. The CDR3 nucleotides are TGTGCCAGCAGTTTAGGTTCCCGAAGAGAAAAACTGTTTTTT. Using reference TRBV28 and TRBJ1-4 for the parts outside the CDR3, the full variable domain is DVKVTQSSRYLVKRTGEKVFLECVQDMDHENMFWYRQDPGLGLRLIYFSYDVKMKEKGDIPEGYSVSREKKERFSLILESASTNQTSMYLCASSLGSRREKLFFGSGTQLSVL.

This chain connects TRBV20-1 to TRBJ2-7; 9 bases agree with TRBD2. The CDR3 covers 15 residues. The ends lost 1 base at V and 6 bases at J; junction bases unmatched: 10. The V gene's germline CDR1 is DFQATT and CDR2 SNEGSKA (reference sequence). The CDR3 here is CSARGSPAGGSEQYF. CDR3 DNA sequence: TGCAGTGCTAGAGGTAGCCCAGCGGGAGGTTCCGAGCAGTACTTC.

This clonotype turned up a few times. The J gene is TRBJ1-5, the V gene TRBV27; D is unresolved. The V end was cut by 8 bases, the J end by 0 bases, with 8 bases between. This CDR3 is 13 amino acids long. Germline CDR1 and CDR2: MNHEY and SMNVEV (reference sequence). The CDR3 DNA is TGTGCCAGCGGGCAGTATAGCAATCAGCCCCAGCATTTT. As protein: CASGQYSNQPQHF.

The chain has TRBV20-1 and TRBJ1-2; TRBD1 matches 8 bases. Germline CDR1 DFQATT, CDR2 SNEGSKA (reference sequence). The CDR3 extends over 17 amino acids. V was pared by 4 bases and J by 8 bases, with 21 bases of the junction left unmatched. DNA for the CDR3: TGCAGTGCTATGGGACAGGAGGGGAGGGGAGTGATTATCGGCTACACCTTC. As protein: CSAMGQEGRGVIIGYTF.

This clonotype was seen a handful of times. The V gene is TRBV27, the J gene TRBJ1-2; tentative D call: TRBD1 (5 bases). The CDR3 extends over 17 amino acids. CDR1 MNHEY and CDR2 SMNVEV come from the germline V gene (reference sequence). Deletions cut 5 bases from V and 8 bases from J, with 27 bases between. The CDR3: CASSPSLGFRGDGGYTF. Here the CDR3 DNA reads TGTGCCAGCAGTCCCTCCCTCGGGTTTAGGGGAGACGGGGGCTACACCTTC.

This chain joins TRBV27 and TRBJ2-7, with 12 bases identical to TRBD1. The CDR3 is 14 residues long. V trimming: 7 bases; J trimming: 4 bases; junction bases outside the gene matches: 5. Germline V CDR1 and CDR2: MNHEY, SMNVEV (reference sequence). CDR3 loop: CASKLGQGAYEQYF. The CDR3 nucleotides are TGTGCCAGCAAATTGGGACAGGGGGCGTACGAGCAGTACTTC.

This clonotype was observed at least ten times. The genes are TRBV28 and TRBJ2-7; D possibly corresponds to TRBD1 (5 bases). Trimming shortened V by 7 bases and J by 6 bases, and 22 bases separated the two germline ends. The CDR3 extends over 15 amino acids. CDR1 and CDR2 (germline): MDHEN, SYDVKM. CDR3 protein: CASTHVPQGAGEQYF. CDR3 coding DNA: TGTGCCAGCACCCACGTCCCCCAAGGGGCTGGCGAGCAGTACTTC.

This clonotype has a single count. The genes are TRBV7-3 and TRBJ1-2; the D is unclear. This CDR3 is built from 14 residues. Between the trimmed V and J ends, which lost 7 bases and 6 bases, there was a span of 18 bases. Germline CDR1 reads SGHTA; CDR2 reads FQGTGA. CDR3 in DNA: TGTGCCAGCAATGGGTCGGTGACTGGACATGGCTACACCTTC. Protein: CASNGSVTGHGYTF.

CDR3 amino acids: CASSPYRGVETQYF. The CDR3, as DNA: TGTGCCAGCAGCCCCTACAGGGGCGTCGAGACCCAGTACTTC. The rearrangement links TRBV7-9 to TRBJ2-5, with 7 bases identical to TRBD1. The CDR3 contains 14 residues. Trimming at V came to 5 bases and at J to 5 bases, leaving 8 bases not matched to a gene. Germline-derived CDR1 and CDR2 are SEHNR and FQNEAQ (reference sequence).

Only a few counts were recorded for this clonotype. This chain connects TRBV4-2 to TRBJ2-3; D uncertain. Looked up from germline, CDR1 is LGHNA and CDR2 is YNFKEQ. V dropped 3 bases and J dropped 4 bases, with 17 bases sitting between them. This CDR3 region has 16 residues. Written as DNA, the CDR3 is TGTGCCAGCAGCCACTTGGGCGGATCCACCGCAGATACGCAGTATTTT. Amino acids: CASSHLGGSTADTQYF.

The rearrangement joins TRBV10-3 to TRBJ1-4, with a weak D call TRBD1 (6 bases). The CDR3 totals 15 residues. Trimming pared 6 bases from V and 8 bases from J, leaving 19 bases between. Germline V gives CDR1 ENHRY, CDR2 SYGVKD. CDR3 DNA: TGTGCCATCAGCGCCCAACAGGGAGTCGAAGAAAAACTGTTTTTT. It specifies CAISAQQGVEEKLFF.

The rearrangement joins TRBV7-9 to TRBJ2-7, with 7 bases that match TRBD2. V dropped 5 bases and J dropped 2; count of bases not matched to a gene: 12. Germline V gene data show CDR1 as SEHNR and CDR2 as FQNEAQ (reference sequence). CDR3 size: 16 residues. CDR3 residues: CASSLGRLAEAYEQYF. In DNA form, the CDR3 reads TGTGCCAGCAGCCTTGGCAGGCTAGCGGAGGCCTACGAGCAGTACTTC.

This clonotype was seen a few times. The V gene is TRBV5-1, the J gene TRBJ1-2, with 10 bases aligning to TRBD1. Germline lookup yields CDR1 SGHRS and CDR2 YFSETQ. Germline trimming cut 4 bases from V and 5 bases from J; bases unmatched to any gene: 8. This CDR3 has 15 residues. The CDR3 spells CASSQDRGQRYGYTF. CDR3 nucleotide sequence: TGCGCCAGCAGCCAAGACAGGGGGCAACGATATGGCTACACCTTC.

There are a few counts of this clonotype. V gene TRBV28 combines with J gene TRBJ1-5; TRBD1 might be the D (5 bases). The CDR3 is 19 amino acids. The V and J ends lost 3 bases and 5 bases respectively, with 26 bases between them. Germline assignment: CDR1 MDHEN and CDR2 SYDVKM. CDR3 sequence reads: CASSLGRASIVVGDQPQHF. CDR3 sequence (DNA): TGTGCCAGCAGTTTGGGCAGGGCGTCCATTGTGGTAGGAGATCAGCCCCAGCATTTT.

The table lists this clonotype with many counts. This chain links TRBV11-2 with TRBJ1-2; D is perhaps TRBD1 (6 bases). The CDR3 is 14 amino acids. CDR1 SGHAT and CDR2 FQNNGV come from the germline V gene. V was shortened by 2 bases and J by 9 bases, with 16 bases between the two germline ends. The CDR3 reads CASSLSRTGRSYTF. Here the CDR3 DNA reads TGTGCCAGCAGCTTAAGTAGAACAGGGCGAAGCTACACCTTC.

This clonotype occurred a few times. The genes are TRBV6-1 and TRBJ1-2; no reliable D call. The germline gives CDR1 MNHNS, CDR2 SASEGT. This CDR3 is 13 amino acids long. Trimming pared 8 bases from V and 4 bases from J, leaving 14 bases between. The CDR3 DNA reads TGTGCCAGCGCTCTGTCCGGCGCCTATGGCTACACCTTC. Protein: CASALSGAYGYTF.

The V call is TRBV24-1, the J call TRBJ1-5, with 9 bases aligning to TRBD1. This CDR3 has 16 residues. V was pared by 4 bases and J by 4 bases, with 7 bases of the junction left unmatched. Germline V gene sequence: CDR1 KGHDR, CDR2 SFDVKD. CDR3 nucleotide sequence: TGTGCCACCAGTGACGCGGTGGGGACAGGGAATCAGCCCCAGCATTTT. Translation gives CATSDAVGTGNQPQHF.

The CDR3 loop reads CSARVTSGRTNEQYF. The CDR3 bases are TGCAGTGCTAGAGTTACTAGCGGGAGGACGAACGAGCAGTACTTC. The rearrangement uses TRBV20-1 and TRBJ2-7, with 12 bases that match TRBD2. V dropped 1 base and J dropped 5; count of bases not matched to a gene: 6. The CDR3 runs to 15 residues. Germline-derived CDR1 and CDR2 are DFQATT and SNEGSKA (reference sequence).